This T cell receptor (beta chain) was retrieved from a study of T cell responses to AZD1222 COVID-19 vaccine. Study as a whole: Second-dose intervals of approximately 4 or approximately 12 weeks were pooled. Findings and limits, study-wide: Seropositivity was recorded at baseline in only 6 or 7 AZD1222 recipients. When two AZD1222 doses had been given, Spike-specific TCR breadth and depth rose. Sampled repertoires all dated from after the peak T cell response.

Between the trimmed V and J ends, which lost 4 bases and 3 bases, there was a span of 15 bases. The CDR3 has 15 residues. CDR1 is GTSNPN and CDR2 is SVGIG in the germline V gene (reference sequence). The assay was immunoSEQ multiplex PCR, and TCRdb's table has in-frame clones only and misses some. The sample lists 100,000 to 150,000 clones; around 86% were seen once. Concerning this clone: Antigen: not known.

The V call is TRBV30, the J call TRBJ1-4; D is undetermined. The starting material was peripheral blood, obtained on day 0 of AZD1222 vaccination. This sequence originates from an adult in good health. CDR3 region: CAWTERSTSNEKLFF. CDR3 DNA sequence: TGTGCCTGGACCGAACGGTCAACCTCTAATGAAAAACTGTTTTTT.